This paragraph covers one T cell receptor beta chain sequence. This sample includes further DNA sequences coding for the same CDR3. In the authors' workflow: By means of reference gene primer amplification, nucleated cell counts were estimated. Clones were sequenced by immunoSEQ multiplex PCR, and TCRdb holds only the in-frame ones, with some missing. The V and J calls and clone size are taken from that table; D and trimming were inferred from the DNA. The table has 40,000 to 50,000 clones, roughly nine tenths seen once. This specimen comes from a study of blood T cell repertoires in COVID-19. Study details: From T cells, B-cell-depleted T cells, or PBMCs came the material, which was cDNA or gDNA.

The CDR3 is 15 residues long. CDR1 and CDR2 (germline): KGHSH, LQKENI. The trim removed 3 bases at V and 2 bases at J, leaving 6 bases unmatched. V gene TRBV18 combines with J gene TRBJ2-7; the match to TRBD2 covers 8 bases. The clonotype comes from a man aged 65 to 79 with active COVID-19. The source material was peripheral blood. CDR3: CASSPTGGAPYEQYF. DNA of the CDR3: TGTGCCAGCTCACCTACCGGGGGGGCCCCCTACGAGCAGTACTTC. The variable domain in full, with the rest retrieved from reference TRBV18 and TRBJ2-7, is NAGVMQNPRHLVRRRGQEARLRCSPMKGHSHVYWYRQLPEEGLKFMVYLQKENIIDESGMPKERFSAEFPKEGPSILRIQQVVRGDSAAYFCASSPTGGAPYEQYFGPGTRLTVT.